The T cell receptor (beta chain) described here comes from a study of OX40 agonist ivuxolimab in advanced cancers. Baseline, cycle 4 day 1, and cycle 7 day 1 were the blood sampling points. The CDR3 length is 14 residues. The ends were cut back, 2 bases at V and 6 bases at J, with 11 bases in the middle. Per germline, CDR1 SGHDT and CDR2 YYEEEE. TCRdb keeps only in-frame clones here, not all; method: immunoSEQ multiplex PCR. Altogether roughly 16,000 clones are present, less than 90% being singletons, with the ten largest covering approximately 24%. The source of this sequence is an adult with an advanced solid tumor such as melanoma, head and neck, liver or kidney cancer. The specimen was CD4+ or CD8+ T cells sorted from blood, collected in a trial of the OX40 agonist ivuxolimab. The chain joins TRBV5-6 to TRBJ1-4; D gene unclear. CDR3 DNA: TGTGCCAGCAGCTTTGGAAGAGGTGATGAAAAACTGTTTTTT. Its protein is CASSFGRGDEKLFF.